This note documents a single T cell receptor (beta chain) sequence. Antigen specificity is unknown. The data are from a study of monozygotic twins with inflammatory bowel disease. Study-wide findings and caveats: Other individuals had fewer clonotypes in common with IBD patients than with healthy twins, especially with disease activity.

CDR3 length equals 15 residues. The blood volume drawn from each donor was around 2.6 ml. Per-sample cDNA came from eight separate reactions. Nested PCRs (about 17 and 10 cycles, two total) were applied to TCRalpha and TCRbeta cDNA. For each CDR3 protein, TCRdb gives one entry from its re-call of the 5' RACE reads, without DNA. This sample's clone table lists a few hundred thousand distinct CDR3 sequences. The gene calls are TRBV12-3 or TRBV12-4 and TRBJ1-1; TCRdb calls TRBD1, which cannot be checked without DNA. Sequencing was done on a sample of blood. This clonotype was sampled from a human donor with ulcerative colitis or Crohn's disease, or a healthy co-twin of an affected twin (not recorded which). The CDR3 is CASSVRQGRNTEAFF.